This TCR beta chain was identified during a study of T cell responses to AZD1222 COVID-19 vaccine. The data were produced by immunoSEQ multiplex PCR, yet TCRdb's version contains in-frame clones alone and is incomplete. Altogether around 190,000 clones are present, 85% to 95% being singletons, with the ten largest covering roughly 1.3%. The study's findings and limits: Along spike, vaccine-associated CD4 TCRs were found throughout, with dominance at 160-218 and 743-854. Spike-specific TCR breadth and depth both grew after two AZD1222 doses.

The germline V gene has CDR1 LGHNT and CDR2 FRNRAP. Germline trimming cut 2 bases from V and 4 bases from J; bases unmatched to any gene: 1. CDR3 length: 14 residues. To note about this clone: Its specificity is unknown.

The chain links TRBV12-5 to TRBJ2-2; 7 positions match TRBD1. The sequence was collected from an adult in good health. The specimen comprised peripheral blood, sampled on day 0 of AZD1222 vaccination. The CDR3 nucleotides are TGTGCTAGTGGTTTGAGGACAGGCACCGGGGAGCTGTTTTTT. The encoded protein is CASGLRTGTGELFF.